The clone carrying this T cell receptor (beta chain) was seen more than once but under ten times. The data stem from a study of blood T cell repertoires in COVID-19. Study-level background: Some COVID-19 samples were acute and others convalescent; all came from the United States, Italy and Spain. PBMCs, B-cell-depleted T cells, or T cells were the source of the cDNA or gDNA that made up the material.

Using immunoSEQ multiplex PCR, the repertoire was profiled, and TCRdb retains in-frame clones only, with some absent. There are about 170,000 clones in the sample; over 65% occur only once, and about 4.4% lies in the top ten. The V segment lost 3 bases and the J segment 7 bases; nucleotides outside the gene matches: 8. This CDR3 is built from 13 residues. Germline-derived CDR1 and CDR2 are DFQATT and SNEGSKA (reference sequence). This chain connects TRBV20-1 to TRBJ1-2, with TRBD1 matching over 7 bases. Specimen: PBMCs or T cells enriched from blood (not recorded which). This receptor was obtained from a woman between 50 and 59 years old who had recovered from COVID-19. Here the CDR3 reads CSASLEGARGYTF. For the CDR3, the DNA is TGCAGTGCTAGTTTGGAGGGGGCGCGTGGCTACACCTTC.